The 16 T cell receptor beta chains reported below all come from one sample, sequenced in a study of chronic HIV infection and antiretroviral therapy. TCRdb recomputed calls from the 5' RACE reads with MiXCR, one row per CDR3 protein. The table records tens of thousands of distinct CDR3 sequences, about 7.4% of them present only once. The sample consisted of peripheral blood. The receptor source for this set is an adult who had HIV and had not received antiretroviral therapy, or was an uninfected healthy control (not recorded which).

This clonotype was detected many times. V gene TRBV28 combines with J gene TRBJ2-5, with unresolved D. Per the germline V gene, CDR1 is MDHEN and CDR2 is SYDVKM. The CDR3 totals 13 residues. Trimming pared 5 bases from V and 5 bases from J, leaving 12 bases between. Written as DNA, the CDR3 is TGTGCCAGCAGTAGGGATAAAGTGGAGACCCAGTACTTC. Encoded protein: CASSRDKVETQYF.

This clonotype was seen many times. This sequence joins TRBV20-1 and TRBJ2-4; 7 bases align to TRBD2. This CDR3 comprises 12 residues. Germline lookup yields CDR1 DFQATT and CDR2 SNEGSKA (reference sequence). Unmatched junction bases numbered 4, after V lost 2 bases and J lost 9 bases. The CDR3 here is CSARKPGGIQYF. The CDR3 DNA follows: TGCAGTGCTAGAAAGCCGGGGGGCATTCAGTACTTC.

This clonotype showed up just a few times. This chain links TRBV29-1 with TRBJ2-1; no reliable D call. V was shortened by 2 bases and J by 0 bases, with 8 bases between the two germline ends. Per the germline V gene, CDR1 is SQVTM and CDR2 is ANQGSEA. The CDR3 sequence is 14 residues long. The CDR3 region has the DNA TGCAGCGTTGAATGGCAGAGCTCCTACAATGAGCAGTTCTTC. Translation: CSVEWQSSYNEQFF.

The chain has TRBV11-3 and TRBJ2-3; TRBD2 matches 10 bases. CDR1 is SGHNT and CDR2 is YENEEA in the germline V gene. The CDR3 length is 16 residues. The J segment lost 6 bases and the V segment lost 5 bases, leaving 11 bases of the junction unmatched. CDR3 sequence (DNA): TGTGCCAGCAGCCTGGGACTAGCGAAAGGGGTCGATACGCAGTATTTT. It encodes CASSLGLAKGVDTQYF.

The chain carries TRBV11-2 and TRBJ2-7; the D is unclear. V lost 1 base and J 6 bases, leaving 7 bases between the germline ends. From germline, CDR1 is SGHAT and CDR2 FQNNGV. CDR3 length equals 12 residues. CDR3 loop: CASSLVVFEQYF. In DNA form, the CDR3 reads TGTGCCAGCAGCTTAGTGGTGTTCGAGCAGTACTTC.

This clonotype was seen a handful of times. This chain connects TRBV28 to TRBJ2-7; a possible D gene is TRBD2 (6 bases). CDR1 and CDR2 (germline): MDHEN, SYDVKM. Trimming removed 6 bases from V and 0 bases from J, with 9 bases in between. The CDR3 covers 13 residues. CDR3 nucleotide sequence: TGTGCCAGCAGCGGGGGTTCCTCCTACGAGCAGTACTTC. Protein sequence: CASSGGSSYEQYF.

The chain is built from TRBV7-6 and TRBJ1-1, with 8 bases lining up with TRBD1. V lost 5 bases, J lost 6 bases, and 11 bases stayed unmatched. CDR1 and CDR2 (germline): SGHVS, FNYEAQ. The CDR3 runs 15 residues. This CDR3 is CASSPRQGPRAEAFF. The CDR3 DNA sequence: TGTGCCAGCAGCCCACGACAGGGGCCGAGGGCTGAAGCTTTCTTT.

This clonotype occurred many times. The chain uses TRBV12-3 or TRBV12-4 and TRBJ1-6, with D tentatively TRBD1 (5 bases). This CDR3 has 17 amino acids. Trimming took 4 bases from V and 1 from J, leaving 14 bases between them. CDR3 DNA: TGTGCCAGCAGTTCCAAGACTGGGACGTCCTATAATTCACCCCTCCACTTT. It translates to CASSSKTGTSYNSPLHF.

This clonotype was detected many times. The gene calls are TRBV27 and TRBJ1-2, with D hard to call. Trimming took 4 bases from V and 4 from J, leaving 10 bases between them. The CDR3 contains 13 residues. Germline CDR1 reads MNHEY; CDR2 reads SMNVEV (reference sequence). The CDR3 protein is CASSSQGPYGYTF. In DNA form, the CDR3 reads TGTGCCAGCAGTTCTCAAGGCCCCTATGGCTACACCTTC.

This clonotype has more than one count but fewer than ten. The chain has TRBV15 and TRBJ2-1; D is unclear. V lost 5 bases to trimming and J lost 8 bases, with 10 bases between them. Germline V gene data show CDR1 as LNHNV and CDR2 as YYDKDF (reference sequence). CDR3 size: 12 residues. In nucleotides, the CDR3 is TGTGCCACCAGCCTAGACCTGGATGAGCAGTTCTTC. Encoded protein: CATSLDLDEQFF.

This clonotype has at least ten counts. The chain has TRBV20-1 and TRBJ1-1; tentative D call: TRBD1 (5 bases). V lost 0 bases to trimming and J lost 9 bases, with 11 bases between them. Germline V CDR1 and CDR2: DFQATT, SNEGSKA (reference sequence). CDR3 length: 12 amino acids. This chain's CDR3 is CSAREGDLKAFF. The CDR3 coding sequence is TGCAGTGCTAGAGAGGGGGACCTAAAAGCTTTCTTT.

The CDR3 spells CASSVRGLSTDTQYF. As DNA, the CDR3 is TGTGCCAGCAGTGTTCGGGGTCTTAGCACAGATACGCAGTATTTT. The gene calls are TRBV2 and TRBJ2-3; possible D gene TRBD2, 5 bases. Germline assignment: CDR1 SNHLY and CDR2 FYNNEI. V lost 4 bases and J lost 0, with 11 bases in between. The length of the CDR3 is 15 residues. The complete variable domain, with remaining parts taken from reference TRBV2 and TRBJ2-3, reads EPEVTQTPSHQVTQMGQEVILRCVPISNHLYFYWYRQILGQKVEFLVSFYNNEISEKSEIFDDQFSVERPDGSNFTLKIRSTKLEDSAMYFCASSVRGLSTDTQYFGPGTRLTVL.

This clonotype was seen only a few times. V usage is TRBV11-1 and J usage is TRBJ1-1, with 9 bases fitting TRBD1. Germline V gene data show CDR1 as SGHAT and CDR2 as FQDESV (reference sequence). J was trimmed by 3 bases and V by 3 bases; bases with no gene match: 5. This CDR3 is built from 15 residues. CDR3: CASSLSRDRDTEAFF. CDR3 bases: TGTGCCAGCAGCTTGTCCCGGGACAGGGACACTGAAGCTTTCTTT. Complete variable domain (other parts from reference TRBV11-1 and TRBJ1-1): EAEVAQSPRYKITEKSQAVAFWCDPISGHATLYWYRQILGQGPELLVQFQDESVVDDSQLPKDRFSAERLKGVDSTLKIQPAELGDSAMYLCASSLSRDRDTEAFFGQGTRLTVV.

This clonotype was seen ten or more times. The chain employs TRBV5-1 and TRBJ2-7; TRBD1 matches 7 bases. Germline V gene lookup returns CDR1 SGHRS and CDR2 YFSETQ. After removal of 4 bases from V and 2 bases from J, the junction contained 6 bases not matched to a gene. The CDR3 has 14 amino acids. The CDR3 DNA follows: TGCGCCAGCAGCCTCTACGGGACAGCCTACGAGCAGTACTTC. Residues: CASSLYGTAYEQYF.

This clonotype was observed many times. This chain connects TRBV29-1 to TRBJ2-1; TRBD2 agrees at 13 bases. CDR3 length: 13 residues. Germline CDR1 reads SQVTM; CDR2 reads ANQGSEA. V lost 6 bases and J lost 14; bases outside the gene matches: 10. The CDR3 region is CSVYTSGRAYKFF. The DNA for the CDR3 is TGCAGCGTCTATACTAGCGGGAGGGCCTATAAGTTCTTC.

V gene TRBV28 combines with J gene TRBJ2-2, with D possibly being TRBD1 (5 bases). Per the germline V gene, CDR1 is MDHEN and CDR2 is SYDVKM. Trimming shortened V by 2 bases and J by 5 bases, and 9 bases separated the two germline ends. The CDR3 is 14 residues long. Written as DNA, the CDR3 is TGTGCCAGCAGTTTAGGCTACAGGACCGGGGAGCTGTTTTTT. As protein: CASSLGYRTGELFF.